Below, 25 T cell receptor beta chains from the same sample are listed, as sequenced in a study of T cell changes during pregnancy in multiple sclerosis. Sequencing was performed with immunoSEQ multiplex PCR; in TCRdb, only in-frame clones are kept and a portion is missing. The table has fewer than 40,000 clones, 90% seen once; the top ten hold 0.39%. The sample consisted of CD4+ T cells from peripheral blood mononuclear cells, taken in the second trimester of pregnancy. These receptors all stem from a female donor with multiple sclerosis, enrolled in a pregnancy study.

CDR3 loop: CASSPGQGSGANVLTF. In nucleotides, the CDR3 is TGTGCCAGCAGCCCTGGACAGGGCTCTGGGGCCAACGTCCTGACTTTC. The chain uses TRBV11-3 and TRBJ2-6; TRBD1 matches at 8 bases. This CDR3 contains 16 residues. Germline CDR1 is SGHNT and CDR2 is YENEEA. V was pared by 5 bases and J by 0 bases, with 3 bases of the junction left unmatched.

The chain recombines TRBV2 with TRBJ2-3; 7 nucleotides align to TRBD2. Trimming at V came to 7 bases and at J to 2 bases, leaving 9 bases not matched to a gene. Germline V gives CDR1 SNHLY, CDR2 FYNNEI. The length of the CDR3 is 15 residues. The CDR3 region has the DNA TGTGCCAGCACCCCAGCGGGACCCTTCACAGATACGCAGTATTTT. It encodes CASTPAGPFTDTQYF.

V usage is TRBV7-9 and J usage is TRBJ2-1; the D gene is possibly TRBD1 (5 bases). Germline values: CDR1 SEHNR, CDR2 FQNEAQ (reference sequence). The CDR3 is made up of 14 amino acids. Between the trimmed V and J ends, which lost 2 bases and 5 bases, there was a span of 10 bases. CDR3 sequence: CASSLKGADNEQFF. CDR3 nucleotides: TGTGCCAGCAGCTTAAAAGGGGCGGACAATGAGCAGTTCTTC.

The chain joins TRBV6-6 to TRBJ2-5; D is uncertain. This CDR3 is 12 amino acids long. Trimming took 5 bases from V and 3 from J, leaving 7 bases between them. Germline-derived CDR1 and CDR2 are MNHNY and SVGAGI (reference sequence). The CDR3 is CASSQIKETQYF. For the CDR3, the DNA is TGTGCCAGCAGTCAGATAAAAGAGACCCAGTACTTC.

The V call is TRBV27, the J call TRBJ1-1; weak D call: TRBD1 (6 bases). Between the trimmed V and J ends, which lost 2 bases and 3 bases, there was a span of 13 bases. The V gene's germline CDR1 is MNHEY and CDR2 SMNVEV (reference sequence). This CDR3 has 15 residues. This CDR3 reads CASSLNRVRDTEAFF. The CDR3 nucleotides read TGTGCCAGCAGTTTAAACAGGGTCCGAGACACTGAAGCTTTCTTT.

The chain joins TRBV4-2 to TRBJ2-7; tentative D call: TRBD1 (5 bases). Trimming stripped 1 base from V and 2 bases from J, with 9 bases between. Germline CDR1 and CDR2: LGHNA and YNFKEQ. This CDR3 spans 14 amino acids. This CDR3 is CASSQVETAYEQYF. The CDR3 DNA is TGTGCCAGCAGCCAAGTTGAGACAGCCTACGAGCAGTACTTC.

This chain joins TRBV7-3 and TRBJ2-2, with 7 bases fitting TRBD1. This CDR3 has 15 residues. CDR1 SGHTA and CDR2 FQGTGA come from the germline V gene. V trimming: 5 bases; J trimming: 0 bases; junction bases outside the gene matches: 3. CDR3 coding DNA: TGTGCCAGCAGCCGACAGGGCCCGAACACCGGGGAGCTGTTTTTT. This translates into CASSRQGPNTGELFF.

The rearrangement uses TRBV6-1 and TRBJ1-4, with D tentatively TRBD1 (6 bases). The V gene lost 7 bases and the J gene lost 4 bases, with 16 bases spanning the gap. The germline gives CDR1 MNHNS, CDR2 SASEGT. There are 15 residues in the CDR3. CDR3 sequence: CASTSQGKDNEKLFF. Here the CDR3 DNA reads TGTGCCAGCACCTCCCAGGGGAAAGATAATGAAAAACTGTTTTTT.

The V call is TRBV5-1, the J call TRBJ1-2; 10 bases agree with TRBD1. Germline CDR1 and CDR2: SGHRS and YFSETQ. The CDR3 loop spans 15 amino acids. V dropped 1 base and J dropped 5; count of bases not matched to a gene: 5. The CDR3 DNA reads as TGCGCCAGCAGCTTGCAAACGGGACAGGGGTATGGCTACACCTTC. Residues: CASSLQTGQGYGYTF.

V usage is TRBV9 and J usage is TRBJ2-5, with 10 bases lining up with TRBD1. Germline V gene data show CDR1 as SGDLS and CDR2 as YYNGEE. The CDR3 totals 17 residues. V was clipped by 4 bases and J by 3 bases; unmatched bases: 12. DNA for the CDR3: TGTGCCAGCAGCCCCCCTCGACAGGGGGCGCTCGAAGAGACCCAGTACTTC. Encoded protein: CASSPPRQGALEETQYF.

This rearrangement joins TRBV9 to TRBJ2-3, with 10 bases lining up with TRBD2. V gave up 0 bases and J gave up 2 bases; unmatched junction bases: 6. CDR3 length: 17 residues. Germline V CDR1 and CDR2: SGDLS, YYNGEE. The CDR3 bases are TGTGCCAGCAGCGTAGGGGCTAGCGGGAGCCTCACAGATACGCAGTATTTT. Translating gives CASSVGASGSLTDTQYF.

The chain links TRBV29-1 to TRBJ1-1; the D is unclear. CDR3 length: 14 amino acids. The ends were cut back, 5 bases at V and 1 base at J, with 14 bases in the middle. CDR1 SQVTM and CDR2 ANQGSEA come from the germline V gene. The CDR3 region is CSVLPSTGNTEAFF. CDR3 DNA: TGCAGCGTTCTTCCCTCGACGGGGAACACTGAAGCTTTCTTT.

The chain recombines TRBV5-6 with TRBJ2-2, with 7 bases lining up with TRBD1. CDR1 and CDR2 from the germline V gene are SGHDT and YYEEEE. The junction had 4 bases not matched to a gene; V was cut back by 2 bases and J by 6 bases. The CDR3 consists of 14 residues. As DNA, the CDR3 is TGTGCCAGCAGCTTACAGGGGTGGGCCGGGGAGCTGTTTTTT. This sequence encodes CASSLQGWAGELFF.

This clone was seen only once. The J gene is TRBJ1-1, the V gene TRBV7-2; D gene ambiguous. Germline CDR1 and CDR2: SGHTA and FQGNSA. V lost 5 bases, J lost 5 bases, and 15 bases lay in between. This CDR3 spans 14 amino acids. The CDR3 nucleotides are TGTGCCAGCAGCCCCTCTTACTTACGGACTGAAGCTTTCTTT. Translated, it gives CASSPSYLRTEAFF. Full variable domain (missing parts from reference TRBV7-2 and TRBJ1-1): GAGVSQSPSNKVTEKGKDVELRCDPISGHTALYWYRQSLGQGLEFLIYFQGNSAPDKSGLPSDRFSAERTGGSVSTLTIQRTQQEDSAVYLCASSPSYLRTEAFFGQGTRLTVV.

The chain couples TRBV12-5 to TRBJ2-5; TRBD2 aligns across 7 bases. With V trimmed by 6 bases and J by 7 bases, 2 bases remained unmatched. This CDR3 is built from 11 residues. The germline CDR1 and CDR2 sequences are LGHNT and FRNRAP. The CDR3 DNA is TGTGCTAGTGGGTCGGGGGGGACCCAGTACTTC. Residues: CASGSGGTQYF.

Points on this clone: The junction shows a germline mismatch at one end, possibly a read error. The chain employs TRBV7-9 and TRBJ1-3; possible D gene TRBD1, 6 bases. The CDR3 consists of 8 residues. Germline CDR1 SEHNR, CDR2 FQNEAQ (reference sequence). CDR3 DNA sequence: TGTGCCACTAACAGGGCCGGTTTT. This codes for CATNRAGF.

The gene calls are TRBV15 and TRBJ2-2; 11 nucleotides align to TRBD2. The CDR3 contains 17 residues. Germline lookup yields CDR1 LNHNV and CDR2 YYDKDF (reference sequence). V lost 1 base to trimming and J lost 1 base; unmatched junction nucleotides: 2. This CDR3 is CATSRGGTSGNTGELFF. In DNA form, the CDR3 reads TGTGCCACCAGCAGAGGGGGGACTAGCGGGAACACCGGGGAGCTGTTTTTT.

This chain links TRBV5-6 with TRBJ2-1; 12 bases line up with TRBD2. V lost 4 bases and J lost 4; bases outside the gene matches: 6. Germline V gene lookup returns CDR1 SGHDT and CDR2 YYEEEE. The CDR3 consists of 16 residues. The chain's CDR3 is CASSRGGLAGYNEQFF. In DNA, the CDR3 is TGTGCCAGCAGCAGGGGGGGACTAGCGGGTTACAATGAGCAGTTCTTC.

The J gene is TRBJ1-4, the V gene TRBV10-3, with 7 bases matching TRBD1. This CDR3 has 13 amino acids. Per the germline V gene, CDR1 is ENHRY and CDR2 is SYGVKD. V lost 11 bases and J lost 2; bases outside the gene matches: 5. In DNA form, the CDR3 reads TGTGCCGCCAAGACAGGGACTAATGAAAAACTGTTTTTT. Protein: CAAKTGTNEKLFF.

The chain combines TRBV6-6 with TRBJ1-2; 7 nucleotides align to TRBD1. The V segment lost 7 bases and the J segment 7 bases; nucleotides outside the gene matches: 6. The germline gives CDR1 MNHNY, CDR2 SVGAGI (reference sequence). This CDR3 contains 12 residues. This CDR3 is CASNTQGPGYTF. The CDR3 region has the DNA TGTGCCAGCAACACACAGGGGCCTGGCTACACCTTC.

The table lists this clone with a few counts. The rearrangement joins TRBV2 to TRBJ2-5; the match to TRBD2 covers 10 bases. This CDR3 comprises 15 residues. From germline, CDR1 is SNHLY and CDR2 FYNNEI. The V gene end was trimmed by 10 bases and the J gene end by 5 bases; junction bases not matched to a gene: 13. CDR3 sequence: CATPKEREGGETQYF. Here the CDR3 DNA reads TGTGCCACCCCTAAGGAGCGGGAGGGCGGGGAGACCCAGTACTTC.

The chain joins TRBV2 to TRBJ1-1, with D unclear. CDR3 size: 17 residues. V was cut by 6 bases and J by 5 bases, with 25 bases left in between. CDR1 is SNHLY and CDR2 is FYNNEI in the germline V gene. For the CDR3, the DNA is TGTGCCAGCAGAATCGGACTTGAAGGCGACCAGAGGACTGAAGCTTTCTTT. Its translation is CASRIGLEGDQRTEAFF.

CDR3 nucleotides: TGTGCCAGCAGCTTAGGCGGACAAGAGACCCAGTACTTC. Amino acids: CASSLGGQETQYF. The chain couples TRBV7-9 to TRBJ2-5; D is unresolved. Germline CDR1 SEHNR, CDR2 FQNEAQ (reference sequence). This CDR3 comprises 13 residues. The V and J ends lost 1 base and 2 bases respectively, with 5 bases between them.

The chain links TRBV10-3 to TRBJ2-1; 10 bases agree with TRBD2. CDR1 is ENHRY, CDR2 SYGVKD, per germline. The trim removed 5 bases at V and 6 bases at J, leaving 7 bases unmatched. The CDR3 consists of 15 residues. CDR3 DNA: TGTGCCATCAGTTCAGCGGGAGGGCTGGGCAATGAGCAGTTCTTC. Residues: CAISSAGGLGNEQFF.

V is TRBV11-2 and J is TRBJ2-7, with TRBD2 identical over 8 bases. J gave up 2 bases and V 5 bases, and 8 bases lay outside the gene matches. This CDR3 contains 15 residues. The germline CDR1 and CDR2 sequences are SGHAT and FQNNGV. The CDR3 loop reads CASSPEGSGAYEQYF. The DNA of the CDR3 is TGTGCCAGCAGCCCCGAAGGTAGCGGGGCCTACGAGCAGTACTTC.